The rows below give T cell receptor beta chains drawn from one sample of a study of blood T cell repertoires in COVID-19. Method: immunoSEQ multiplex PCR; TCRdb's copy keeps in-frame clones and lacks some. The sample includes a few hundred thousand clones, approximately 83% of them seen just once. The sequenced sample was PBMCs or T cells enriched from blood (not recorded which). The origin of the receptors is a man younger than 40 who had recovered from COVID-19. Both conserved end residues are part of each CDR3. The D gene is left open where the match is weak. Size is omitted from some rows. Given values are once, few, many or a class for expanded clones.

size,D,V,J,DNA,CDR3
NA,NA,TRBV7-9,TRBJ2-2,TGTGCCAGCAGCCCCCCTTCCGGGGAGCTGTTTTTT,CASSPPSGELFF
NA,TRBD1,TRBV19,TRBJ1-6,TGTGCCAGTAGTGTTGGGGACAGGTTTAATTCACCCCTCCACTTT,CASSVGDRFNSPLHF
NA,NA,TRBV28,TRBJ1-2,TGTGCCAGCAGTTTATCAGCCGGCGACCCAGGCTTTAACTATGGCTACACCTTC,CASSLSAGDPGFNYGYTF
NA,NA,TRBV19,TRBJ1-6,TGTGCCAGTAGTATGAACAGACCCGCAGGAATTTCACCCCTCCACTTT,CASSMNRPAGISPLHF
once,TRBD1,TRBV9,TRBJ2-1,TGTGCCAGCAGCCCCAGAGACAGGGGGATTGCCTACAATGAGCAGTTCTTC,CASSPRDRGIAYNEQFF
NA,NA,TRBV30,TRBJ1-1,TGTGCCTGGCAGGAACAGTCCGCTGAAGCTTTCTTT,CAWQEQSAEAFF
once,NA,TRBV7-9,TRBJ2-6,TGTGCCAGCAGCCTTGGACAGCCTGGGGCCAACGTCCTGACTTTC,CASSLGQPGANVLTF
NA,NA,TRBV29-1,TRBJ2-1,TGCAGCGTTGTCAGGGTCGGTGACAATGAGCAGTTCTTC,CSVVRVGDNEQFF
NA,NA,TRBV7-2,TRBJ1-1,TGTGCCAGCAGCTCTTATTACAGGGAGAGTACTGAAGCTTTCTTT,CASSSYYRESTEAFF
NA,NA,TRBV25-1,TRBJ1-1,TGTGCCAGCAGCGACTTAAGGGGTACTGAAGCTTTCTTT,CASSDLRGTEAFF
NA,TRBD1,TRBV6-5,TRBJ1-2,TGTGCCAGCAGTTCCACGCCCGACAGGGGGGGCTACACCTTC,CASSSTPDRGGYTF
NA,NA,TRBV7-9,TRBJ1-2,TGTGCCAGCAGCCCAACTAACTATGGCTACACCTTC,CASSPTNYGYTF
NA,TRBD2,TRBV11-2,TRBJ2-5,TGTGCCAGCAGCCTCGGGACTAGCGGGGGGTTGAAGACCCAGTACTTC,CASSLGTSGGLKTQYF
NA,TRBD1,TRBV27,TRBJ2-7,TGTGCCAGCAGTTTCGGACAGGCTCTATCTGGCTACGAGCAGTACTTC,CASSFGQALSGYEQYF
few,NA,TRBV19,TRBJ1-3,TGTGCCAGTAGTCGGGGAGGCTCTGGAAACACCATATATTTT,CASSRGGSGNTIYF
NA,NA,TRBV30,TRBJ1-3,TGTGCCTGGAGTGTTTTCGGTCAGGGGATATACTCTGGAAACACCATATATTTT,CAWSVFGQGIYSGNTIYF
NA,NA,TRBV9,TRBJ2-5,TGTGCCAGCAGCGTAGGGTCAGGGGGGACAGAGACCCAGTACTTC,CASSVGSGGTETQYF
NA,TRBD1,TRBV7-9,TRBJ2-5,TGTGCCAGCAGCACAAACTACAGGGGGAAAACCCAAGAGACCCAGTACTTC,CASSTNYRGKTQETQYF
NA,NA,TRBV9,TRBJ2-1,TGTGCCAGCAGCGTAGTTGGCGGAACCTCCTACAATGAGCAGTTCTTC,CASSVVGGTSYNEQFF
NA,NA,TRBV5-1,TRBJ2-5,TGCGCCAGCAGCCCCCACAGACCCCACCAAGAGACCCAGTACTTC,CASSPHRPHQETQYF
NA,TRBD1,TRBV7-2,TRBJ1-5,TGTGCCAGCAGCTACGACGGGACAGGGGGCGGTCAGCCCCAGCATTTT,CASSYDGTGGGQPQHF
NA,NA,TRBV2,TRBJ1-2,TGTGCCAGCAGTGCAGACATCAACTATGGCTACACCTTC,CASSADINYGYTF
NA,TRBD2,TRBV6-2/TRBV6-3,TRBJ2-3,TGTGCCAGCAGTTCACTAGCGGGGGACAAAGATACGCAGTATTTT,CASSSLAGDKDTQYF
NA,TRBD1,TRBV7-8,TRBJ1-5,TGTGCCAGCAGCGCCGCCGGGACAGGGAATCAGCCCCAGCATTTT,CASSAAGTGNQPQHF
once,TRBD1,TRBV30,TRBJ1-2,TGTGCCTGGGTCGGACAGGGGTTTGGCTACACCTTC,CAWVGQGFGYTF
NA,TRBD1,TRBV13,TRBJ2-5,TGTGCCAGCAGCTTACGTCTGCGACAGGGGCAAGAGACCCAGTACTTC,CASSLRLRQGQETQYF
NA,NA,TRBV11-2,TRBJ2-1,TGTGCCAGCAGCTTGGCAGGGTCCTACAATGAGCAGTTCTTC,CASSLAGSYNEQFF
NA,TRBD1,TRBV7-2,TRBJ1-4,TGTGCCAGCAGCTTAGGGGGCGGGACAGCTAATGAAAAACTGTTTTTT,CASSLGGGTANEKLFF
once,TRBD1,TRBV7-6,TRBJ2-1,TGTGCCAGCAGCCCCTGGGGACAGTCCTACTCCACCTACAATGAGCAGTTCTTC,CASSPWGQSYSTYNEQFF
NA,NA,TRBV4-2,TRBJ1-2,TGTGCCAGCAGCCTTTGGGGGGGGGACTATGGCTACACCTTC,CASSLWGGDYGYTF
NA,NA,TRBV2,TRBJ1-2,TGTGCCAGCAACGTCGACAGCTATGGCTACACCTTC,CASNVDSYGYTF
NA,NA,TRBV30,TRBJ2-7,TGTGCCTGGAGTGTCGGGACTCCAATCATCTACGAGCAGTACTTC,CAWSVGTPIIYEQYF
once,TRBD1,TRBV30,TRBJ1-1,TGTGCCTGGGAACGGACAGGGGCCACTGAAGCTTTCTTT,CAWERTGATEAFF
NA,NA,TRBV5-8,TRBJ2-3,TGTGCCAGCAGCTTATTTTCAGGACAGTCGGAGTATTTT,CASSLFSGQSEYF
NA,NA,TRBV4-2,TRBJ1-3,TGTGCCAGCAGCCAAGCTACCCTCTCTGGAAACACCATATATTTT,CASSQATLSGNTIYF
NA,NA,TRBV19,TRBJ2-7,TGTGCCAGTAGTATAGGGATCGGGACCTACGAGCAGTACTTC,CASSIGIGTYEQYF
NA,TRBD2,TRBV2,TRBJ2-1,TGTGCCAGCAGTGAATTATGGCGGGGGGCTTACAATGAGCAGTTCTTC,CASSELWRGAYNEQFF
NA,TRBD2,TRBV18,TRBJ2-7,TGTGCCAGCTCGCGACTAGCGGGGCGGACCTACGAGCAGTACTTC,CASSRLAGRTYEQYF
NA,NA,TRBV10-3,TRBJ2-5,TGTGCCATCAGTGAGCGGGACACAGAGACCCAGTACTTC,CAISERDTETQYF
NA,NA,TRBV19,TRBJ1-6,TGTGCCAGTAGTATAGTTTGGGACTTAAAAAATTCACCCCTCCACTTT,CASSIVWDLKNSPLHF